This T cell receptor beta chain was recovered during a study of tumor and adjacent non-tumor tissue in lung cancer (dated by TCRdb to 2017 to 2018). Study-level background: The cohort included 12 adenocarcinoma, 2 squamous cell carcinoma and 1 small cell lung cancer patients. A total of some 130,000,000 productive TCRbeta reads were generated by sequencing, corresponding to an average of about 4.2 million reads per sample. Using bulk TCRbeta repertoires from approximately 15 lung cancer patients, the study set lung tumor tissue side by side with matched distant non-tumor lung tissue. For each patient, one tumor sample and one normal lung sample were taken, giving about 31 paired specimens that underwent TCRbeta CDR3 sequencing. Among the 15 or so patients, ages ranged from about 31 to 76 years, roughly 10 were men and 5 were women, and disease was TNM stage I to III. Broader findings and caveats from the paper: TCR diversity was significantly higher in younger patients, and greater tumor TCR diversity was associated with shorter overall survival and shorter disease-free survival. With only roughly 16 patients in the cohort, the authors noted that larger samples and more detailed clinical data are needed. Peripheral blood was not sequenced, so blood TCRbeta repertoires were not examined in the lung cancer patients of the study. In normal lung, the top 100 clones accounted for a significantly larger cumulative share of the repertoire than in tumor tissue. Tumor tissue showed significantly higher TCR diversity (inverse Simpson) than normal lung tissue, at around 460 vs 160 (P = 0.0075, Mann-Whitney U test). Neither the sequencing platform nor unique molecular identifiers are mentioned in the methods.

About this clonotype itself: Its antigen has not been determined. Per-base quality was not reported, and no clone a single base away is much larger than it.

RNA was isolated from bulk, unsorted tissue, and RNA quality was assessed with a NanoDrop ND-1000 and an Agilent 2100. Normal lung samples were distant non-tumor tissue taken more than 3 cm from the tumor edge. All donors had newly diagnosed lung cancer, had not received prior chemotherapy, and were admitted for thoracic surgery in China between August and November 2014. Anyone who had undergone radiotherapy or chemotherapy before, or who had another cancer at the same time, was left out of the study. Surgical tissue pieces of 1-2 cm3 were preserved in RNAlater solution and stored at -80 °C until use. The library was prepared using multiplex PCR. The data were produced on an Illumina HiSeq 2500. TCRbeta libraries were built by three rounds of nested PCR using primers (Table S4), following protocols modified from ARM-PCR. Before sequencing, PCR products in the 200-500 bp range were cut out of the gel and cleaned up using the QIAquick gel extraction kit. Processing in the source paper ran as follows. Reads were cleaned with Trimmomatic, merged with FLASH into complete CDR3 sequences, and assigned to V(D)J germline segments with MiTCR. Clonal diversity was calculated as the inverse Simpson's index using VDJtools. A read counted as productive if the sequence was in-frame and lacked a premature stop codon. TCRdb itself trimmed the public reads at Q25 with fastp, ran MiXCR and retained productive beta chains. CDR3 protein duplicates are merged, each entry listing the most common genes and DNA. TCRdb, rather than the study authors, made the V and J calls. The table for this sample lists 100,000 or so distinct CDR3 sequences; less than 75% of them were counted only once. The ten largest clones take up approximately 19% of the sample.

The source of this sequence is a man aged 30 to 39 with non-small cell lung cancer. What was sequenced was distant non-tumor lung tissue.

The encoded CDR3 is CASSQDRGLCRKEQFF. The DNA is TGCGCCAGCAGCCAAGATAGGGGGCTATGCCGGAAAGAGCAGTTCTTC. The V and J segments used are TRBV4-3 and TRBJ2-1, with 7 central nucleotides matching TRBD1. The CDR3 covers 16 residues, taking in both the cysteine and the phenylalanine. The retained sequence is limited to the CDR3, 48 bases, with the frame set at the first base. The junction shows trimming of 0 bases on V and 10 bases on J, and the gene matches do not reach 12 bases of it. The germline V gene gives CDR1 as LGHNA and CDR2 as YSLEER.